The sequence of this T cell receptor (beta chain) was determined in a study of T cell repertoires in cytomegalovirus infection. MiXCR, applied by TCRdb to the reads, yields one record per CDR3 protein. This table has about 700,000 distinct CDR3 sequences, approximately 33% appearing once. A note on this clonotype: Its matching antigen is unknown.

Between the trimmed V and J ends, which lost 0 bases and 6 bases, there was a span of 14 bases. Germline lookup yields CDR1 ENHRY and CDR2 SYGVKD. This CDR3 has 15 residues. The rearrangement joins TRBV10-3 to TRBJ1-2; D is possibly TRBD1 (6 bases). This TCR was sampled from a human donor in good health (CMV status not recorded). Some clones in this sample may be carry-over from other donors' samples. Here the sequenced sample was cultured PBMCs, taken from culture after CMV antigen stimulation. CDR3 in amino acids: CAISESRTATHGYTF. CDR3 DNA: TGTGCCATCAGTGAGTCACGGACAGCCACCCATGGCTACACCTTC.